This is a list of T cell receptor beta chains from one sample in a study of CD8 T cells in Susac syndrome. Each CDR3 protein is one row after TCRdb ran MiXCR on the immunoSEQ multiplex PCR reads. The sample records under 95,000 distinct CDR3 sequences, 85% to 95% being singletons. Sequenced: CD4+ T cells from PBMCs. The receptors derive from a human donor with Susac syndrome. CDR3s include the opening cysteine and the closing phenylalanine or tryptophan. Clone size is stated in some rows and not others, as once, few, many or a class when expanded.

v_gene: TRBV5-1; j_gene: TRBJ2-6; abundance: .; CDR3aa: CASSKFDRLGGANVLTF
v_gene: TRBV20-1; j_gene: TRBJ2-2; abundance: .; CDR3aa: CSASGPSNTGELFF
v_gene: TRBV29-1; j_gene: TRBJ2-7; abundance: .; CDR3aa: CSARTAVGEQYF
v_gene: TRBV7-2; j_gene: TRBJ2-7; abundance: .; CDR3aa: CASSLGLGQTYEQYF
v_gene: TRBV6-6; j_gene: TRBJ2-2; abundance: .; CDR3aa: CASRLGWDTLTGELFF
v_gene: TRBV15; j_gene: TRBJ1-1; abundance: .; CDR3aa: CATSRDDSWEYTEAFF
v_gene: TRBV6-6; j_gene: TRBJ2-7; abundance: .; CDR3aa: CASTPDPGRSYEQYF
v_gene: TRBV9; j_gene: TRBJ2-5; abundance: .; CDR3aa: CASSPSSAGGRETQYF
v_gene: TRBV7-9; j_gene: TRBJ2-5; abundance: .; CDR3aa: CASSPDSQETQYF
v_gene: TRBV12-3/TRBV12-4; j_gene: TRBJ1-1; abundance: few; CDR3aa: CASSLGTVNTEAFF
v_gene: TRBV11-2; j_gene: TRBJ2-2; abundance: .; CDR3aa: CASSLGAGELFF
v_gene: TRBV7-2; j_gene: TRBJ2-3; abundance: .; CDR3aa: CASSAGDRAKNTQYF
v_gene: TRBV20-1; j_gene: TRBJ2-1; abundance: once; CDR3aa: CSARPGLAGDEQFF
v_gene: TRBV7-9; j_gene: TRBJ2-3; abundance: .; CDR3aa: CASGSWVADTQYF
v_gene: TRBV9; j_gene: TRBJ2-5; abundance: once; CDR3aa: CASSAPPGTDIQETQYF
v_gene: TRBV5-6; j_gene: TRBJ1-2; abundance: .; CDR3aa: CASSADRGNYGYTF
v_gene: TRBV29-1; j_gene: TRBJ1-4; abundance: .; CDR3aa: CSVSQGGVEKLFF
v_gene: TRBV29-1; j_gene: TRBJ2-2; abundance: .; CDR3aa: CSVQKGGNTGELFF
v_gene: TRBV20-1; j_gene: TRBJ1-5; abundance: .; CDR3aa: CSASPSDYSNQPQHF
v_gene: TRBV25-1; j_gene: TRBJ2-1; abundance: .; CDR3aa: CASSGLDEQFF
v_gene: TRBV20-1; j_gene: TRBJ2-1; abundance: .; CDR3aa: CSAREGSDEQFF
v_gene: TRBV30; j_gene: TRBJ1-1; abundance: .; CDR3aa: CAWSRVGTEAFF
v_gene: TRBV4-1; j_gene: TRBJ2-7; abundance: .; CDR3aa: CASSQGGRGLSYEQYF
v_gene: TRBV6-5; j_gene: TRBJ1-2; abundance: .; CDR3aa: CASSFSRQGGYGYTF
v_gene: TRBV29-1; j_gene: TRBJ1-5; abundance: .; CDR3aa: CSVKISNQPQHF
v_gene: TRBV2; j_gene: TRBJ2-1; abundance: .; CDR3aa: CASTGTGDNEQFF
v_gene: TRBV12-3/TRBV12-4; j_gene: TRBJ2-1; abundance: few; CDR3aa: CASRNLRTASFF
v_gene: TRBV6-2/TRBV6-3; j_gene: TRBJ2-5; abundance: .; CDR3aa: CASSYSKVIAGEETQYF